The present entry profiles one TCR beta chain with its context. The target antigen is unknown. This entry belongs to a study of tumor-infiltrating lymphocytes in localized non-small cell lung cancer. Study in general: The cohort mixed smokers and never-smokers, several histologies, and some post-neoadjuvant-chemotherapy samples.

Study-level results: TCRbeta sequencing showed higher T cell infiltration in tumors than uninvolved lung.

Only in-frame clones appear in the TCRdb table, and some are missing; sequencing was by immunoSEQ multiplex PCR. The sample includes approximately 15,000 clones, more than 65% of them seen just once. CDR1 and CDR2 (germline): LGHNA, YSLEER. CDR3 length equals 15 residues. Trimming pared 1 base from V and 3 bases from J, leaving 13 bases between. Sequences were obtained from lung tumor tissue. The chain has TRBV4-3 and TRBJ2-7; D is ambiguous. The TCR sequence derives from a human donor with non-small cell lung cancer. CDR3 sequence: CASSQVGRRDYEQYF. In DNA, the CDR3 is TGCGCCAGCAGCCAAGTAGGACGGAGAGACTACGAGCAGTACTTC.